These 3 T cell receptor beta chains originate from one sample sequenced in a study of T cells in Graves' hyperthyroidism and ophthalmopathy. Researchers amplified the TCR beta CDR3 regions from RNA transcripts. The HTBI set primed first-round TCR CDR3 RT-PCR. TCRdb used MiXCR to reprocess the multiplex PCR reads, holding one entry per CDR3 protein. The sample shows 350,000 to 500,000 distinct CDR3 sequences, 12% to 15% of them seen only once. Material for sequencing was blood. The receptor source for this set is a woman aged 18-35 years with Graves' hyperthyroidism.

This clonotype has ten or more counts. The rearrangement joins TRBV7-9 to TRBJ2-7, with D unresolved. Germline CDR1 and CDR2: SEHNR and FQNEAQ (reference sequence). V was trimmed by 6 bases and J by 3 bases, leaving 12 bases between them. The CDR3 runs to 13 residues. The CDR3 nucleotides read TGTGCCAGCAGTCCTAGGTCCGACTACGAGCAGTACTTC. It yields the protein CASSPRSDYEQYF.

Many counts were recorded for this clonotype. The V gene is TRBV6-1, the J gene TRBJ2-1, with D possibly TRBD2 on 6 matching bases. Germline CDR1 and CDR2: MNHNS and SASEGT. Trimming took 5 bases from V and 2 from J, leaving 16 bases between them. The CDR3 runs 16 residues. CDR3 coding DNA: TGTGCCAGCAGTTACCTCACCGGGGGTCCCTACAATGAGCAGTTCTTC. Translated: CASSYLTGGPYNEQFF.

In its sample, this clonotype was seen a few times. The CDR3 is CASSQGTSGRAHEQFF. CDR3 DNA sequence: TGTGCCAGCAGCCAAGGGACTAGCGGGAGGGCCCATGAGCAGTTCTTC. The chain carries TRBV3-1 and TRBJ2-1, with 15 positions matching TRBD2. The CDR3 runs to 16 residues. V lost 1 base and J lost 8; bases outside the gene matches: 3. CDR1 is LGHDT and CDR2 is YNNKEL in the germline V gene (reference sequence).